One sample yielded the 20 T cell receptor beta chains listed below, sequenced in a study of blood T cells in healthy people across ages. The authors ran a second PCR of roughly 6 to 11 cycles using a sample-barcoded 5' primer and a J-beta primer mix. TCRdb analysed the 5' RACE reads with MiXCR anew, one entry per CDR3 protein. The table has 600,000 to 800,000 distinct CDR3 sequences, 52% seen once; the top ten hold approximately 13%. Sequences were obtained from blood. The receptor source for this set is a woman of 80 years or more in good health.

There are a few counts of this clonotype. The chain links TRBV6-5 to TRBJ1-2; the D is unclear. V lost 5 bases and J 4 bases, leaving 11 bases between the germline ends. Looked up from germline, CDR1 is MNHEY and CDR2 is SVGAGI. The CDR3 spans 13 residues. CDR3 region: CASSDGRLYGYTF. The DNA of the CDR3 is TGTGCCAGCAGTGACGGACGGCTCTATGGCTACACCTTC.

This clonotype was picked up a small number of times. The chain joins TRBV10-3 to TRBJ2-2, with 7 bases lining up with TRBD1. Germline V lookup: CDR1 ENHRY, CDR2 SYGVKD. V trimming: 4 bases; J trimming: 3 bases; junction bases outside the gene matches: 5. The CDR3 contains 15 residues. This chain's CDR3 is CAISGGTEHTGELFF. Here the CDR3 DNA reads TGTGCCATCAGTGGGGGGACAGAACACACCGGGGAGCTGTTTTTT.

The gene calls are TRBV12-3 or TRBV12-4 and TRBJ2-3; 7 bases agree with TRBD2. V trimming: 4 bases; J trimming: 1 base; junction bases outside the gene matches: 5. The CDR3 is 15 amino acids. The CDR3 DNA reads as TGTGCCAGCAGTTGGGGGGGATCAGGCACAGATACGCAGTATTTT. It specifies CASSWGGSGTDTQYF.

As concerns this clonotype: At one boundary the junction diverges from the germline segment, which might be a read error. The chain employs TRBV7-3 and TRBJ1-1; D not certain. Germline V gives CDR1 SGHTA, CDR2 FQGTGA. The CDR3 extends over 14 amino acids. CDR3 nucleotides: TGTGACAGCAGCTTAGAACACCTGAACACTGAAGCTTTCTTT. It codes for CDSSLEHLNTEAFF.

The chain links TRBV7-2 to TRBJ2-3; TRBD2 is a possible D gene (6 bases). The CDR3 has 13 residues. V was clipped by 5 bases and J by 11 bases, with 17 bases between them. Germline V gene data show CDR1 as SGHTA and CDR2 as FQGNSA. DNA for the CDR3: TGTGCCAGCAGCCTTTATCGCGGGGAGGAGCAGTATTTT. Translating gives CASSLYRGEEQYF.

This clonotype was counted a few times. The chain couples TRBV28 to TRBJ2-3; tentatively, D is TRBD2 (5 bases). CDR3 size: 16 residues. Germline V gene sequence: CDR1 MDHEN, CDR2 SYDVKM. Trimming removed 3 bases from V and 0 bases from J, with 13 bases in between. The CDR3 nucleotides read TGTGCCAGCAGTTTCCTTCGGGGATCTAGCACAGATACGCAGTATTTT. Its protein product is CASSFLRGSSTDTQYF. Full variable domain (rest looked up from reference TRBV28 and TRBJ2-3): DVKVTQSSRYLVKRTGEKVFLECVQDMDHENMFWYRQDPGLGLRLIYFSYDVKMKEKGDIPEGYSVSREKKERFSLILESASTNQTSMYLCASSFLRGSSTDTQYFGPGTRLTVL.

The chain uses TRBV28 and TRBJ2-7; 11 positions match TRBD2. The CDR3 extends over 15 amino acids. Germline loops: CDR1 MDHEN, CDR2 SYDVKM. J gave up 0 bases and V 10 bases, and 8 bases lay outside the gene matches. The CDR3 here is CATRLAGTGSYEQYF. In DNA form, the CDR3 reads TGTGCCACCAGACTAGCGGGAACAGGCTCCTACGAGCAGTACTTC.

J is TRBJ1-2 and V is TRBV10-3; 8 nucleotides line up with TRBD1. Germline V gene lookup returns CDR1 ENHRY and CDR2 SYGVKD. This CDR3 region has 14 residues. V trimming: 4 bases; J trimming: 3 bases; junction bases outside the gene matches: 4. CDR3 nucleotide sequence: TGTGCCATCAGTGTGACAGGGGAGGACTATGGCTACACCTTC. This sequence encodes CAISVTGEDYGYTF.

The rearrangement joins TRBV4-1 to TRBJ2-7; D assignment may be TRBD1 or TRBD2 (5 bases each). Trimming shortened V by 0 bases and J by 5 bases, and 14 bases separated the two germline ends. Germline CDR1 MGHRA, CDR2 YSYEKL. CDR3 length: 15 amino acids. CDR3 bases: TGCGCCAGCAGCCAAGACCAGAAGGGGACCCACGAGCAGTACTTC. It yields the protein CASSQDQKGTHEQYF.

This clonotype came up a few times. The V call is TRBV5-1, the J call TRBJ2-1, with TRBD2 matching over 8 bases. The germline V gene has CDR1 SGHRS and CDR2 YFSETQ. The ends lost 4 bases at V and 9 bases at J; junction bases unmatched: 12. The CDR3 is made up of 15 amino acids. CDR3 DNA sequence: TGCGCCAGCAGCACGGGGACTAGTATGTCGGGTGAGCAGTTCTTC. It codes for CASSTGTSMSGEQFF.

The chain has TRBV20-1 and TRBJ2-1; the match to TRBD2 covers 8 bases. V lost 5 bases, J lost 6 bases, and 9 bases stayed unmatched. CDR3 length: 14 amino acids. Per the germline V gene, CDR1 is DFQATT and CDR2 is SNEGSKA (reference sequence). In DNA form, the CDR3 reads TGCAGTGCTCGAGCGGGAGTGGGGGTCAATGAGCAGTTCTTC. Its protein is CSARAGVGVNEQFF.

The chain carries TRBV27 and TRBJ1-1; tentative D call: TRBD1 (5 bases). There are 14 residues in the CDR3. The germline CDR1 and CDR2 sequences are MNHEY and SMNVEV (reference sequence). V dropped 2 bases and J dropped 8 bases, with 15 bases sitting between them. CDR3 DNA: TGTGCCAGCAGTTTAGGGGCAGGACCGCTCGAAGCTTTCTTT. This codes for CASSLGAGPLEAFF.

This chain connects TRBV10-3 to TRBJ2-2; D remains unclear. From germline, CDR1 is ENHRY and CDR2 SYGVKD. Deletions cut 6 bases from V and 1 base from J, with 9 bases between. The CDR3 is 14 amino acids. In DNA form, the CDR3 reads TGTGCCATCAGGCCAGCTTTGAACACCGGGGAGCTGTTTTTT. Its translation: CAIRPALNTGELFF.

CDR3 sequence (DNA): TGTGCCAGCAGAGAACAGGGGACGGCGAACAATGAGCAGTTCTTC. It is translated as CASREQGTANNEQFF. This sequence joins TRBV27 and TRBJ2-1, with 7 bases aligning to TRBD1. After removal of 6 bases from V and 5 bases from J, the junction contained 10 bases not matched to a gene. The CDR3 sequence is 15 residues long. Germline V gene data show CDR1 as MNHEY and CDR2 as SMNVEV (reference sequence).

Many counts were recorded for this clonotype. V gene TRBV15 combines with J gene TRBJ2-4; TRBD1 or TRBD2 may be the D gene (5 bases each). The CDR3 is made up of 18 amino acids. CDR1 LNHNV and CDR2 YYDKDF come from the germline V gene (reference sequence). The V end lost 0 bases, the J end lost 6 bases, and 21 bases lay between the germline ends. The CDR3 loop reads CATSRDKKTSGPLNIQYF. The DNA for the CDR3 is TGTGCCACCAGCAGAGATAAAAAGACGTCGGGGCCCCTAAACATTCAGTACTTC.

The chain links TRBV15 to TRBJ2-1, with TRBD2 matching over 7 bases. J gave up 7 bases and V 0 bases, and 9 bases lay outside the gene matches. CDR1 is LNHNV, CDR2 YYDKDF, per germline (reference sequence). This CDR3 has 16 amino acids. CDR3 DNA: TGTGCCACCAGCAGAGATCTATCGGGAGGCACGAATGAGCAGTTCTTC. This translates into CATSRDLSGGTNEQFF.

This clonotype was counted only a few times. V is TRBV3-1 and J is TRBJ2-7; D unresolved. The CDR3 loop spans 16 amino acids. Germline values: CDR1 LGHDT, CDR2 YNNKEL (reference sequence). Trimming pared 4 bases from V and 0 bases from J, leaving 16 bases between. CDR3 nucleotide sequence: TGTGCCAGCAGCCCGCTTGCTATGGGGTACTCCTACGAGCAGTACTTC. Its translation: CASSPLAMGYSYEQYF.

On this clonotype itself: The junction departs from germline at one end; a sequencing error may be responsible. V and J are TRBV5-1 and TRBJ2-3; no clear D gene. Germline V gene data show CDR1 as SGHRS and CDR2 as YFSETQ. This CDR3 region has 14 residues. CDR3 nucleotides: TGCGCCAGCAGCTTGGAGGTGATCACAGATATGCAGTATTTT. Translating gives CASSLEVITDMQYF.

This chain uses TRBV11-2 with TRBJ2-3, with 7 bases that match TRBD2. The germline CDR1 and CDR2 sequences are SGHAT and FQNNGV. V shed 4 bases, J shed 0 bases, and the junction held 7 bases outside the gene matches. There are 16 residues in the CDR3. CDR3 sequence (DNA): TGTGCCAGCAGCTCTCTAGCGGCCTTTAGCACAGATACGCAGTATTTT. Its protein is CASSSLAAFSTDTQYF.

The J gene is TRBJ2-7, the V gene TRBV29-1; 11 bases are a match to TRBD2. The CDR3 has 14 residues. V shed 6 bases and J 0 bases; nucleotides not matched to a gene: 4. Germline CDR1 SQVTM, CDR2 ANQGSEA. CDR3 nucleotide sequence: TGCAGCGTGGACACTAGCGGGAGCTCCTACGAGCAGTACTTC. Translation: CSVDTSGSSYEQYF.